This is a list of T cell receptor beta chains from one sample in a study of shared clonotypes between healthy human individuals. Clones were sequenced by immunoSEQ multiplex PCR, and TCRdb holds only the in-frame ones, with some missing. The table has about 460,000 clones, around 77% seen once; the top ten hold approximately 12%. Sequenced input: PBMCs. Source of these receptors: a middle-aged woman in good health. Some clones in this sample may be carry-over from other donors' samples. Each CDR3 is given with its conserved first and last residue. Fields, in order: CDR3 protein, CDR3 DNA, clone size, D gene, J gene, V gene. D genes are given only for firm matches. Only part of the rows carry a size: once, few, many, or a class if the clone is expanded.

cdr3_aa: CASSQEGDRVGTQYF; cdr3_nt: TGCGCCAGCAGCCAAGAAGGGGACAGGGTGGGGACCCAGTACTTC; clone_size: -; d_call: TRBD1; j_call: TRBJ2-5; v_call: TRBV4-1
cdr3_aa: CASSSYKPGTGAGAYEQYF; cdr3_nt: TGTGCCAGCAGTTCCTATAAACCCGGTACAGGGGCCGGCGCCTACGAGCAGTACTTC; clone_size: -; d_call: TRBD1; j_call: TRBJ2-7; v_call: TRBV28
cdr3_aa: CASSTLGTDTEAFF; cdr3_nt: TGTGCCAGTAGTACGCTCGGGACAGACACTGAAGCTTTCTTT; clone_size: once; d_call: TRBD1; j_call: TRBJ1-1; v_call: TRBV19
cdr3_aa: CASSAPGQGRELFF; cdr3_nt: TGCGCCAGCAGCGCCCCGGGACAGGGAAGGGAGCTGTTTTTT; clone_size: -; d_call: TRBD1; j_call: TRBJ2-2; v_call: TRBV5-1
cdr3_aa: CAGSSGTGAAGELFF; cdr3_nt: TGCGCCGGCAGCTCCGGGACAGGGGCCGCCGGGGAGCTGTTTTTT; clone_size: -; d_call: TRBD1; j_call: TRBJ2-2; v_call: TRBV5-1
cdr3_aa: CASSVNSGTGELFF; cdr3_nt: TGTGCCAGCTCGGTTAATAGCGGGACCGGGGAGCTGTTTTTT; clone_size: -; d_call: TRBD2; j_call: TRBJ2-2; v_call: TRBV18
cdr3_aa: CASSPQRDRYNEQFF; cdr3_nt: TGTGCCAGCAGCCCGCAGCGGGATAGATACAATGAGCAGTTCTTC; clone_size: once; d_call: TRBD2; j_call: TRBJ2-1; v_call: TRBV4-2
cdr3_aa: CASSWKGANYGYTF; cdr3_nt: TGTGCCAGCAGCTGGAAAGGGGCTAACTATGGCTACACCTTC; clone_size: -; d_call: -; j_call: TRBJ1-2; v_call: TRBV5-4
cdr3_aa: CASSLVARSYEQYF; cdr3_nt: TGTGCCAGCAGCTTAGTCGCCCGAAGCTACGAGCAGTACTTC; clone_size: -; d_call: -; j_call: TRBJ2-7; v_call: TRBV7-9
cdr3_aa: CASSVDSTYGYTF; cdr3_nt: TGTGCCAGCAGCGTAGATTCCACCTATGGCTACACCTTC; clone_size: -; d_call: -; j_call: TRBJ1-2; v_call: TRBV9
cdr3_aa: CASSLSRTREQYF; cdr3_nt: TGTGCCAGCAGCTTAAGCCGGACGAGGGAGCAGTACTTC; clone_size: many; d_call: -; j_call: TRBJ2-7; v_call: TRBV7-9
cdr3_aa: CASRPRDGEQFF; cdr3_nt: TGTGCCAGCAGGCCCCGGGATGGGGAGCAGTTCTTC; clone_size: -; d_call: -; j_call: TRBJ2-1; v_call: TRBV5-4
cdr3_aa: CSVLGLAGGRYNEQFF; cdr3_nt: TGCAGCGTTCTTGGACTAGCGGGAGGAAGGTACAATGAGCAGTTCTTC; clone_size: -; d_call: TRBD2; j_call: TRBJ2-1; v_call: TRBV29-1
cdr3_aa: CASSALRGYYEQYF; cdr3_nt: TGTGCCAGCAGCGCTCTGAGGGGATACTACGAGCAGTACTTC; clone_size: -; d_call: -; j_call: TRBJ2-7; v_call: TRBV7-2
cdr3_aa: CASSFGPALTGELFF; cdr3_nt: TGTGCCAGCAGTTTCGGGCCCGCTTTAACCGGGGAGCTGTTTTTT; clone_size: -; d_call: -; j_call: TRBJ2-2; v_call: TRBV27
cdr3_aa: CASSYEVAETQYF; cdr3_nt: TGCGCCAGCAGCTACGAAGTGGCCGAGACCCAGTACTTC; clone_size: -; d_call: -; j_call: TRBJ2-5; v_call: TRBV5-1
cdr3_aa: CASSLKDYHNTGELFF; cdr3_nt: TGTGCCAGCAGTTTAAAGGACTATCACAACACCGGGGAGCTGTTTTTT; clone_size: -; d_call: -; j_call: TRBJ2-2; v_call: TRBV27
cdr3_aa: CASSESPSMRHEQYF; cdr3_nt: TGTGCCAGCAGTGAAAGTCCCAGTATGAGGCACGAGCAGTACTTC; clone_size: -; d_call: -; j_call: TRBJ2-7; v_call: TRBV6-1
cdr3_aa: CASSLKSIVGDGYTF; cdr3_nt: TGTGCCAGCAGTTTAAAGTCTATTGTGGGGGATGGCTACACCTTC; clone_size: -; d_call: -; j_call: TRBJ1-2; v_call: TRBV27
cdr3_aa: CASSPGGVRGYEQYF; cdr3_nt: TGTGCCAGCAGCCCCGGAGGTGTTCGGGGCTACGAGCAGTACTTC; clone_size: -; d_call: -; j_call: TRBJ2-7; v_call: TRBV7-2
cdr3_aa: CASSLTGRVGEKLFF; cdr3_nt: TGTGCCAGCAGCTTAACGGGCAGGGTCGGTGAAAAACTGTTTTTT; clone_size: -; d_call: -; j_call: TRBJ1-4; v_call: TRBV7-3